This T cell receptor (beta chain) is drawn from a study of cytomegalovirus exposure and HLA in healthy donors. On the study more broadly: Among about 380 genotyped donors, more than 65% fell in the Caucasian-associated ancestry cluster.

Germline V gene lookup returns CDR1 MGHRA and CDR2 YSYEKL. CDR3 length: 15 residues. V gave up 4 bases and J gave up 2 bases, with 12 bases separating them. As regards this clone: Its antigen is still unknown.

Use of 60 Vbeta and 13 Jbeta primers characterized the PCR. Profiling relied on immunoSEQ multiplex PCR, and the TCRdb table lists in-frame clones only, not all of them. The data hold about 90,000 clones, with over 65% observed a single time. Study results and caveats: Information on immune exposure was restricted to one variable (CMV serostatus). An analysis was carried out at a later point. It showed that HLA-associated TCR beta chains were more clonally expanded than equally common non-associated chains. Under in vitro conditions, a few CMV-associated chains were confirmed as specific for CMV antigens.

The sample was PBMCs. This chain links TRBV4-1 with TRBJ2-1; no definite D call. This clonotype was obtained from a woman between 40 and 55 years old in good health and CMV-seropositive. CDR3 sequence reads: CASSLGGGPYNEQFF. CDR3 coding DNA: TGCGCCAGCAGCCTGGGTGGCGGCCCCTACAATGAGCAGTTCTTC.